The clone carrying this T cell receptor (beta chain) was recorded many times. This sample is drawn from a study of T-cell memory formation after mild COVID-19. Using its own MiXCR run on the 5' RACE reads, TCRdb lists one record per CDR3 protein. This table has about 29,000 distinct CDR3 sequences, roughly 12% appearing once. Germline CDR1 and CDR2: ENHRY and SYGVKD. V lost 6 bases to trimming and J lost 3 bases; unmatched junction nucleotides: 2. The CDR3 is 12 residues long. V and J are TRBV10-3 and TRBJ2-7; TRBD1 matches 7 bases. The source material was PBMCs or a T cell subset sorted from them (not recorded which). This receptor was obtained from an adult woman who had mild COVID-19 (a few samples of this study predate the infection). Cell type and time point are not known. CDR3 DNA: TGTGCCATCAGCCGGGACAGCTACGAGCAGTACTTC. The encoded protein is CAISRDSYEQYF.